A selection of T cell receptor beta chains follows, all from one sample in a study of blood T cell repertoires in COVID-19. Using immunoSEQ multiplex PCR, the repertoire was profiled, and TCRdb retains in-frame clones only, with some absent. Here the sample spans approximately 300,000 clones, roughly 87% being singletons. The sample taken for sequencing was peripheral blood. These receptors all come from a man aged 18 to 29 with active or convalescent COVID-19. CDR3s include the opening cysteine and the closing phenylalanine or tryptophan.

CDR3aa | j_gene | v_gene
CASSEPGQGATEQYF | TRBJ2-7 | TRBV19
CASSLGGTSTDTQYF | TRBJ2-3 | TRBV7-9
CASSQVSGAYNEQFF | TRBJ2-1 | TRBV4-1
CASSYSSVGGEAFF | TRBJ1-1 | TRBV6-5
CASSQDLRQGLGGEAFF | TRBJ1-1 | TRBV4-3
CASNGRLAAPYEQYF | TRBJ2-7 | TRBV7-8
CASSYSGGLSNQPQHF | TRBJ1-5 | TRBV6-2/TRBV6-3
CASSLNTGQVEKLFF | TRBJ1-4 | TRBV9
CASSPPGQGAAEQFF | TRBJ2-1 | TRBV27
CASSSQGEAFF | TRBJ1-1 | TRBV5-1
CASSLSGGQPQHF | TRBJ1-5 | TRBV7-9
CSANRVGGYTF | TRBJ1-2 | TRBV20-1
CASSLGRGSRDTEAFF | TRBJ1-1 | TRBV5-1
CASSFSSPRIPDTQYF | TRBJ2-3 | TRBV28
CASGQFTEAFF | TRBJ1-1 | TRBV19
CASSVTGGGYTF | TRBJ1-2 | TRBV9
CASSYSTGAEAFF | TRBJ1-1 | TRBV6-5
CASSDSGGRDTGELFF | TRBJ2-2 | TRBV6-4
CASSLSADYGYTF | TRBJ1-2 | TRBV5-1
CASSHFGSNTGELFF | TRBJ2-2 | TRBV4-1
CASSSKRLTNTGELFF | TRBJ2-2 | TRBV19
CASSPTWGGRNTEAFF | TRBJ1-1 | TRBV19
CASSDETGIYNEQFF | TRBJ2-1 | TRBV25-1
CASSQGLAGQETQYF | TRBJ2-5 | TRBV4-2
CSASLESYEQYF | TRBJ2-7 | TRBV20-1
CASSHGQGYEQYF | TRBJ2-7 | TRBV12-3/TRBV12-4
CASSPNRPGVHQPQHF | TRBJ1-5 | TRBV27
CASSDPGSGTGYREQFF | TRBJ2-1 | TRBV10-1
CASSQVLGASSYEQYF | TRBJ2-7 | TRBV4-1
CASRKIAVNTEAFF | TRBJ1-1 | TRBV6-6
CASSLAGGGAVSEQFF | TRBJ2-1 | TRBV5-4
CASGKEVGLTEAFF | TRBJ1-1 | TRBV7-9
CASGVGDRASVQFF | TRBJ2-1 | TRBV6-5
CASSGYRDMGGYGYTF | TRBJ1-2 | TRBV6-1
CASSQDRGGQPQHF | TRBJ1-5 | TRBV11-2
CASSYSTSIEQYF | TRBJ2-7 | TRBV7-9
CASSNPGLVSTGELFF | TRBJ2-2 | TRBV27
CASSFWGVQETQYF | TRBJ2-5 | TRBV5-8
CASSRDRGNYGYTF | TRBJ1-2 | TRBV27
CASSLGGPYEQYF | TRBJ2-7 | TRBV6-5
CATSDTLSDQPQHF | TRBJ1-5 | TRBV24-1
CASSTTPGLVYNEQFF | TRBJ2-1 | TRBV14
CASSQVPGLANYGYTF | TRBJ1-2 | TRBV4-1
CASSFDSYNEQFF | TRBJ2-1 | TRBV5-4
CASSEQASDQPQHF | TRBJ1-5 | TRBV19
CASSLTGDQPQHF | TRBJ1-5 | TRBV28
CASRRLASQETQYF | TRBJ2-5 | TRBV6-5
CASVNELAATDTQYF | TRBJ2-3 | TRBV7-2
CASSRTFRGNNNEQFF | TRBJ2-1 | TRBV7-9
CASSIRTSGGAYEQYF | TRBJ2-7 | TRBV7-2
CASSLEANEQYF | TRBJ2-7 | TRBV13
CASSLTSSYEQYF | TRBJ2-7 | TRBV5-1